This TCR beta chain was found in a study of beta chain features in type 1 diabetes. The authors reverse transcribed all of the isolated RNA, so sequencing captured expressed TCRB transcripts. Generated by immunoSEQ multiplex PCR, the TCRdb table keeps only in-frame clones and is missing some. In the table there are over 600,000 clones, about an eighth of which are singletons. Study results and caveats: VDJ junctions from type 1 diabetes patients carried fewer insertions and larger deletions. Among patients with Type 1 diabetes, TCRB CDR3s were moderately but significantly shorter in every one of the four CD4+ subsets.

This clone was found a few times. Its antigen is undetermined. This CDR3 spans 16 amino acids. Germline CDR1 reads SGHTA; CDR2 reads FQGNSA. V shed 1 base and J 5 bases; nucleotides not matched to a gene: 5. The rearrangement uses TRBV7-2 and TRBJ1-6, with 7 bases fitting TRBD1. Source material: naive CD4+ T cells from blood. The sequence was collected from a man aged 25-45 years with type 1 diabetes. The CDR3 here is CASSLGPGGNNSPLHF. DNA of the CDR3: TGTGCCAGCAGCTTAGGCCCAGGGGGGAATAATTCACCCCTCCACTTT.